This TCR beta chain derives from a study of shared clonotypes between healthy human individuals. This clone came up once. CDR1 is SNHLY, CDR2 FYNNEI, per germline. This CDR3 has 13 amino acids. V shed 4 bases, J shed 5 bases, and the junction held 4 bases outside the gene matches. The assay was immunoSEQ multiplex PCR, and TCRdb's table has in-frame clones only and misses some. This sample has some 470,000 clones, with about 79% found just once. Only Caucasian adults living in Nashville, Tennessee made up the donor group. Sequenced: PBMCs. The source is a woman aged 40 to 50 in good health. Some clones in this sample may be carry-over from other donors' samples. This chain uses TRBV2 with TRBJ2-7, with TRBD2 matching over 8 bases. The CDR3 spells CASSAGGSDEQYF. CDR3 sequence (DNA): TGTGCCAGCAGTGCGGGGGGGAGCGACGAGCAGTACTTC.